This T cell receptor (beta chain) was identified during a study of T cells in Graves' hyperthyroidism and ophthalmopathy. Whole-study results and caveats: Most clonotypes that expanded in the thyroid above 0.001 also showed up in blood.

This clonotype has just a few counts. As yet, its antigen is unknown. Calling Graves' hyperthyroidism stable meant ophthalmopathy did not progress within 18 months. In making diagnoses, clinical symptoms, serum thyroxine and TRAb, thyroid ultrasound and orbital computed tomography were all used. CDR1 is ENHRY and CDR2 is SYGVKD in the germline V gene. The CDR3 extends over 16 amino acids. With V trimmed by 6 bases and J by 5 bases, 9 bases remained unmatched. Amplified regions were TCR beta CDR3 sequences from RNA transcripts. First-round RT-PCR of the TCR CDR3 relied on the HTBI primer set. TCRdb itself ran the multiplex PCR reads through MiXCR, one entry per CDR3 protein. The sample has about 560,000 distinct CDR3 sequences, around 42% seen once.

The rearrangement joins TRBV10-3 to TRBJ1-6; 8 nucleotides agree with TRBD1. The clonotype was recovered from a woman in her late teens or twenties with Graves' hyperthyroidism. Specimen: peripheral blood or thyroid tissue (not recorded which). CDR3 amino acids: CAIRGGGTGNNSPLHF. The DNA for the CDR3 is TGTGCCATCAGGGGGGGCGGGACAGGAAATAATTCACCCCTCCACTTT.